This TCR beta chain was documented in a study of shared clonotypes between healthy human individuals. Authors' data handling: Filtering differed for immunoSEQ, which gave only junction sequences without quality scores. Some clones are missing from TCRdb's copy, which holds only in-frame ones; the method was immunoSEQ multiplex PCR. Clone size and the V and J calls come from that table; the DNA yielded D and trimming. The data show more than 1,200,000 clones, about 98.5% seen once. V gave up 5 bases and J gave up 4 bases; unmatched junction bases: 13. Looked up from germline, CDR1 is SGHAT and CDR2 is FQNNGV. This CDR3 has 16 residues.

Sequencing was done on a sample of naive CD4+ T cells sorted from blood. Regarding subset: CD45RA+ positively selected. This chain connects TRBV11-2 to TRBJ2-5; 7 positions agree with TRBD1. This sequence originates from a man aged 25 to 40 in good health. CDR3 DNA: TGTGCCAGCAGCCAGACAGGGAACGGGGTCGGAGAGACCCAGTACTTC. Its translation: CASSQTGNGVGETQYF. The full variable domain, its missing parts supplied by reference TRBV11-2 and TRBJ2-5, is EAGVAQSPRYKIIEKRQSVAFWCNPISGHATLYWYQQILGQGPKLLIQFQNNGVVDDSQLPKDRFSAERLKGVDSTLKIQPAKLEDSAVYLCASSQTGNGVGETQYFGPGTRLLVL.